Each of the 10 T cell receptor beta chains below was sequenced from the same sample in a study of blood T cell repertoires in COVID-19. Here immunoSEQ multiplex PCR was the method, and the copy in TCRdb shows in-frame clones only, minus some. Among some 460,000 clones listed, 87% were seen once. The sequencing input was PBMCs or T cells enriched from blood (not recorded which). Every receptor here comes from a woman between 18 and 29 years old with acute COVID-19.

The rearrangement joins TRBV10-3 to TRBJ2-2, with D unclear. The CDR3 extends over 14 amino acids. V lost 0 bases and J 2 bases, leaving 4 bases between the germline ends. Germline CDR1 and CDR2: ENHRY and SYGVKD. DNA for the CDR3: TGTGCCATCAGTGAGTCCACAAACACCGGGGAGCTGTTTTTT. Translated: CAISESTNTGELFF.

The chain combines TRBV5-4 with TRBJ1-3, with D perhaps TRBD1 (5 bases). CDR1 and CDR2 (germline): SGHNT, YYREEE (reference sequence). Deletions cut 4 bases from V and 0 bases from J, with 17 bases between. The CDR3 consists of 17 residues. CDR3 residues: CASSPGGATISGNTIYF. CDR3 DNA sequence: TGTGCCAGCAGCCCAGGAGGGGCAACCATCTCTGGAAACACCATATATTTT.

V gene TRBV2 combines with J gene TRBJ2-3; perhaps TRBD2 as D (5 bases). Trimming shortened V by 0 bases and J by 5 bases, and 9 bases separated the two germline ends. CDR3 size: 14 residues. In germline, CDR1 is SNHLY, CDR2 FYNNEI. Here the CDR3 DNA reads TGTGCCAGCAGTGAAGCGCAAGGAGGAGATACGCAGTATTTT. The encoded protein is CASSEAQGGDTQYF.

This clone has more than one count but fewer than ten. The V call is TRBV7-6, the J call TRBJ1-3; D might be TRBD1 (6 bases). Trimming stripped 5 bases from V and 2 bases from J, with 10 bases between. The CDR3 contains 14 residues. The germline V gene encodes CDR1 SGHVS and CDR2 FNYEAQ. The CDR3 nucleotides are TGTGCCAGCAGCCTAAGGACAGCTGGAAACACCATATATTTT. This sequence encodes CASSLRTAGNTIYF.

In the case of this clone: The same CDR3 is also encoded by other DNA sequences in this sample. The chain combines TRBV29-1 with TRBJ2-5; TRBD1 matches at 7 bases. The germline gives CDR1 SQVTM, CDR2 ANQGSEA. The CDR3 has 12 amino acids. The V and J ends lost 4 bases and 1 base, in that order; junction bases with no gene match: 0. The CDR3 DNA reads TGCAGCGTTGGACAGGGCCAAGAGACCCAGTACTTC. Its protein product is CSVGQGQETQYF.

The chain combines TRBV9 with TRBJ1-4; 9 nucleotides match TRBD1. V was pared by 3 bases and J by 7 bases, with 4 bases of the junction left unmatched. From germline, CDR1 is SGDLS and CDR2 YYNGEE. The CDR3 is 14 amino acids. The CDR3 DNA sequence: TGTGCCAGCAGCGCTGGGACAGGGTCTGAAAAACTGTTTTTT. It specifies CASSAGTGSEKLFF.

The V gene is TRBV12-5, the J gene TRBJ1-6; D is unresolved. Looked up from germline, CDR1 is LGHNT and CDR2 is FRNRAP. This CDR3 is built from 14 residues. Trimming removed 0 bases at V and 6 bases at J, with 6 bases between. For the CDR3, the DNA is TGTGCTAGTGGTTTGGTATCTCCTAATTCACCCCTCCACTTT. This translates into CASGLVSPNSPLHF.

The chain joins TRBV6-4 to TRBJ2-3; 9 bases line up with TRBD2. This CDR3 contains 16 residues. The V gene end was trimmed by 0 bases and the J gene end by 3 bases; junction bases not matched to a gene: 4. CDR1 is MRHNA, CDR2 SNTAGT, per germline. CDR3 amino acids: CASSDSPSGATDTQYF. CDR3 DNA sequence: TGTGCCAGCAGTGACTCGCCTAGCGGGGCTACAGATACGCAGTATTTT.

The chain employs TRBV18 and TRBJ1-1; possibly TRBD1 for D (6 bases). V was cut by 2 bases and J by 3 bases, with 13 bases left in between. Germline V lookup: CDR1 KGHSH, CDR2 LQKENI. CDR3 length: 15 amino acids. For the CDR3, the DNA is TGTGCCAGCTCACCAGACTACCAGGGGCACACTGAAGCTTTCTTT. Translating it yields CASSPDYQGHTEAFF.

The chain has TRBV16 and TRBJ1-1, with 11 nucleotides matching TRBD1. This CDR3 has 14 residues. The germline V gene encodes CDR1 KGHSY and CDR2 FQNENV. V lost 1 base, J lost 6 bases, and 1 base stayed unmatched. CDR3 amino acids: CASSQWGQGAEAFF. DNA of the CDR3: TGTGCCAGCAGCCAATGGGGACAGGGGGCTGAAGCTTTCTTT.